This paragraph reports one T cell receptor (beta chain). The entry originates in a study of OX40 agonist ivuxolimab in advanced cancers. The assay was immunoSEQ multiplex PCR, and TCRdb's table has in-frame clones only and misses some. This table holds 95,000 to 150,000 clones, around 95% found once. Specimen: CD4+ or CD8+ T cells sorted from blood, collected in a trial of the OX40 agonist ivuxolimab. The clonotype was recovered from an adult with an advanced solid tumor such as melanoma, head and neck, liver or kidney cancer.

The CDR3 spells CASSRGTGGGYTF. DNA for the CDR3: TGTGCCAGCAGCCGAGGGACAGGGGGAGGCTACACCTTC. V is TRBV6-6 and J is TRBJ1-2, with 11 bases that match TRBD1. Germline V lookup: CDR1 MNHNY, CDR2 SVGAGI (reference sequence). V lost 6 bases, J lost 8 bases, and 5 bases stayed unmatched. The CDR3 consists of 13 residues.